Below are 5 T cell receptor beta chains sequenced from a single sample in a study of T cell changes during pregnancy in multiple sclerosis. Some clones are missing from TCRdb's copy, which holds only in-frame ones; the method was immunoSEQ multiplex PCR. Of some 100,000 clones in the sample, roughly 93% were seen once. The sequencing here drew on peripheral blood, taken before pregnancy. The source is a female donor with multiple sclerosis, enrolled in a pregnancy study.

The V call is TRBV5-1, the J call TRBJ2-5; 7 bases match TRBD1. This CDR3 spans 14 amino acids. V gave up 0 bases and J gave up 5 bases; unmatched junction bases: 4. In germline, CDR1 is SGHRS, CDR2 YFSETQ. The CDR3 nucleotides read TGCGCCAGCAGCTTGGAAGGGGGCGTGGAGACCCAGTACTTC. Protein product: CASSLEGGVETQYF.

About this clone itself: At one end, the junction sequence differs from germline, possibly due to a read error. In DNA, the CDR3 is TGTGCCAGTAGTATAGGGAGCGGGAGCGTCCTCTTC. Its translation: CASSIGSGSVLF. The chain carries TRBV19 and TRBJ2-7; TRBD2 matches 8 bases. The CDR3 length is 12 residues. Germline V CDR1 and CDR2: LNHDA, SQIVND (reference sequence).

The chain uses TRBV13 and TRBJ2-7, with TRBD2 matching 8 bases. With 0 bases clipped from V and 5 bases from J, the junction kept 0 bases outside the gene matches. The CDR3 contains 13 residues. CDR1 is PRHDT and CDR2 is FYEKMQ in the germline V gene (reference sequence). The CDR3 bases are TGTGCCAGCAGCTTAGGAGCGGGAGACGAGCAGTACTTC. This gives the protein CASSLGAGDEQYF. The whole variable domain, filled in from reference TRBV13 and TRBJ2-7, reads AAGVIQSPRHLIKEKRETATLKCYPIPRHDTVYWYQQGPGQDPQFLISFYEKMQSDKGSIPDRFSAQQFSDYHSELNMSSLELGDSALYFCASSLGAGDEQYFGPGTRLTVT.

The gene calls are TRBV6-6 and TRBJ1-2, with TRBD1 matching 7 bases. V was clipped by 6 bases and J by 4 bases; unmatched bases: 8. This CDR3 spans 14 amino acids. CDR1 and CDR2 from the germline V gene are MNHNY and SVGAGI (reference sequence). CDR3 bases: TGTGCCAGCAGCTCGAGGGGGCTAAGCTATGGCTACACCTTC. Translating gives CASSSRGLSYGYTF.

The chain uses TRBV30 and TRBJ2-5; a possible D gene is TRBD2 (6 bases). The germline V gene has CDR1 GTSNPN and CDR2 SVGIG (reference sequence). This CDR3 has 14 amino acids. With 4 bases removed from V and 4 bases from J, the gap between germline ends came to 16 bases. Here the CDR3 reads CAWTPRDSRETQYF. The CDR3, as DNA: TGTGCCTGGACTCCCCGGGACTCTCGAGAGACCCAGTACTTC.